These T cell receptor beta chains were read from a single sample in a study of cytomegalovirus exposure and HLA in healthy donors. Repertoires were generated with immunoSEQ multiplex PCR, while TCRdb's copy carries only in-frame clones and drops some. The sample consists of over 70,000 clones, approximately 69% of them appearing once. The specimen was PBMCs. These receptors originate from a man between 25 and 39 years old in good health and CMV-seropositive. The CDR3 runs from the conserved cysteine through the conserved F or W. The order of the fields is J gene, D gene, clone size, V gene, CDR3 DNA, CDR3 protein. D genes are given only for firm matches. For some rows the clone size is stated as once, few or many, or as a class when expanded; others skip it.

TRBJ2-5 | TRBD2 | NA | TRBV5-1 | TGCGCCAGCAGTCCGGTTCTTAGCGGGGGGGCCGGGGAGACCCAGTACTTC | CASSPVLSGGAGETQYF
TRBJ1-2 | NA | once | TRBV25-1 | TGTGCCAGCAGTGACCTCGACCAGGTCAATGGCTACACCTTC | CASSDLDQVNGYTF
TRBJ1-2 | NA | NA | TRBV11-1 | TGTGCCAGCAGCTTCAGGGGATCAGATGGCTACACCTTC | CASSFRGSDGYTF
TRBJ2-1 | NA | NA | TRBV6-5 | TGTGCCAGCAGCCCCAAGCGGCACAACCGGGATGAGCAGTTCTTC | CASSPKRHNRDEQFF
TRBJ1-4 | NA | NA | TRBV5-6 | TGTGCCAGCAGCTTGAGTGGGAGGGATGAAAAACTGTTTTTT | CASSLSGRDEKLFF
TRBJ1-1 | NA | NA | TRBV19 | TGTGCCAGTAGGATGGCCCCACGACAGGCAATGAACACTGAAGCTTTCTTT | CASRMAPRQAMNTEAFF
TRBJ2-1 | TRBD2 | once | TRBV28 | TGTGCCAGCAGTTTAGCCCTCGTTACACTAGCGGGAGGAGTGCAGTTCTTC | CASSLALVTLAGGVQFF
TRBJ1-3 | TRBD1 | NA | TRBV4-2 | TGTGCCAGCAGCCGTCCCGGGACAGTCGATGCTGGAAACACCATATATTTT | CASSRPGTVDAGNTIYF
TRBJ2-7 | NA | NA | TRBV5-1 | TGCGCCAGCAGCCCGGACAGCTACGAGCAGTACTTC | CASSPDSYEQYF
TRBJ2-7 | NA | NA | TRBV29-1 | TGCAGCGTTGAAAAACAGGACTACGAGCAGTACTTC | CSVEKQDYEQYF
TRBJ1-1 | NA | once | TRBV10-1 | TGCGCCAGCAGTGGGACAGCGCTGAACACTGAAGCTTTCTTT | CASSGTALNTEAFF
TRBJ1-1 | NA | NA | TRBV11-1 | TGTGCCAGCAGCCTTAGCAAGCGCACTGAAGCTTTCTTT | CASSLSKRTEAFF
TRBJ2-3 | TRBD2 | NA | TRBV4-2 | TGTGCCAGCAGGTCGCGGGGGAGATCGGATACGCAGTATTTT | CASRSRGRSDTQYF
TRBJ1-1 | NA | NA | TRBV4-1 | TGCGCCAGCAGCCAAGATTCGGGCGGGGCCGCTGAAGCTTTCTTT | CASSQDSGGAAEAFF
TRBJ2-5 | TRBD2 | NA | TRBV19 | TGTGCCAGTAGCCAGGGAGGGAGGATCCAAGAGACCCAGTACTTC | CASSQGGRIQETQYF
TRBJ1-2 | TRBD1 | NA | TRBV30 | TGTGCCTTAACAGGGGATGGCTACACCTTC | CALTGDGYTF
TRBJ1-4 | NA | NA | TRBV7-8 | TGTGCCAGCAGCTGGGGACTTCCAGCGGGTGAAAAACTGTTTTTT | CASSWGLPAGEKLFF
TRBJ2-3 | NA | NA | TRBV9 | TGTGCCAGCAGCGTATCGCCTACTAGCACAGATACGCAGTATTTT | CASSVSPTSTDTQYF